This T cell receptor (beta chain) derives from a study of cytomegalovirus exposure and HLA in healthy donors (dated by TCRdb to 2016 to 2017). A note on the overall study: An earlier analysis of approximately 640 of the donors reported more than 250 Gb of sequence data and some 100 million unique TCR beta sequences from 150 million to 200 million T cells. An early release that covered some 640 HLA-typed donors contained around 330 gigabases of sequencing data and roughly 84 million unique TCR sequences. Among the roughly 400 genotyped donors, around 81% belonged to the genetic ancestry cluster associated with self-reported Caucasian donors. The study aimed to test whether signatures of past pathogen exposure could be identified by cataloging public T cell receptors. Using immunosequencing, the study profiled T cell repertoires from 500 to 800 subjects and related those repertoires to cytomegalovirus serostatus. In addition to the first cohort of around 670 subjects, a separate validation cohort of 100 to 150 different subjects was used. The study combined high-throughput TCR immunosequencing, statistical association of individual TCRs with disease status, and machine learning to predict cytomegalovirus infection status. A later analysis re-examined previously published TCR beta repertoires from over 500 donors and added high-resolution HLA genotyping to investigate patterns of TCR occurrence. The later analysis used no new phenotypic data to find candidate immune exposures, relying instead on TCR beta sequences and their occurrence across donors. An earlier analysis of around 540 of the donors applied high-throughput TCR beta sequencing to assess whether each TCR beta V gene segment acted as functional or pseudogenic. Donor age, sex, ethnicity and CMV serostatus were collected together with the repertoire data. A later genetic analysis took genome-wide SNP genotypes for about 55% of the roughly 670 donors and used that subset as a discovery cohort. Every repertoire in the discovery cohort had been generated on one and the same sequencing platform. HLA typing included class I and class II loci at four-digit resolution. The number of donors typed differed by locus, with roughly 620-640 for A, B, C, DRB1 and DQB1, more than 500 for DQA1, about 610 for DPA1, and about 450 for DPB1. A few DR-DQ haplotypes were handled as single units for association and clustering because linkage in the cohort was strong. Across some 400 genotyped donors of the cohort, an average of approximately 220,000 unique TCR beta nucleotide sequences per donor were sequenced, and around 20% of those sequences were non-productive. Study-wide findings and limitations: A later analysis reported that several top co-occurrence clusters appeared linked to parvovirus B19, influenza, CMV and Epstein-Barr virus. Roughly uniform sequencing depth across donors was assumed in presence/absence analyses, although this assumption may not hold. A further reported finding was that TCR beta sequences accurately predicted the HLA-A and HLA-B alleles for most subjects in the first cohort. The classifier was reported to diagnose cytomegalovirus status with high specificity and sensitivity in both the original cohort and the validation cohort. In a later analysis, the rate of TCR association differed among HLA loci, with DRB1 alleles having the most associated TCRs and HLA-C alleles having the fewest. In a later genetic analysis, fewer N-insertions in productive TCRs were reported among donors in an Asian-associated ancestry cluster than the approximately 670-donor mean. Because HLA typing was missing for some donors at each locus, association tests included only the typed subset. For the cohort, immune exposure information was limited to CMV serostatus. The 87-base-pair reads could not distinguish some IMGT-functional V segments, including TRBV6-2 and TRBV6-3, so those segments were excluded. Strong co-occurrence of HLA alleles, especially DR and DQ, made assigning TCR associations to individual alleles difficult. In an earlier analysis of approximately 590 of the donors, most TCR beta V segments appeared in productive rearrangements about 87% or about 30% of the time, broadly matching IMGT annotations. In vitro tests confirmed that three of the cytomegalovirus-associated TCR beta chains recognize cytomegalovirus antigens. According to the authors, the approach could potentially be generalized to other disease states and immunological phenotypes. According to a later analysis, most CMV-associated TCR beta chains appeared to be HLA-restricted, and the HLA associations seemed to be driven largely by CMV exposure. Because counts were too low, seventeen rarely observed V segments, including chromosome 9 orphons, were left out of the earlier analysis of 587 of the donors. A later analysis found that HLA-associated TCR beta chains were more clonally expanded and had lower generation probabilities than equally common non-associated chains. Correlated functional status among segregating V segments might reflect linkage disequilibrium, but an unknown experimental factor could not be ruled out. A group of highly shared sequence variants was considered likely to be a technical artifact of the sequencing pipeline. The study gave a list of around 170 TCR beta chains associated with cytomegalovirus. An association between a missense DCLRE1C variant and V-gene and J-gene trimming of TCR beta chains was found in a later genetic analysis and replicated in an independent cohort. Across donors, most TCR sequences were observed very rarely, whereas some public TCRs were present in many individuals. Only TCR beta chains were sequenced in this cohort, and the absence of alpha or paired-chain data limited detectable features. In a later analysis, 16,951 TCR beta sequences were associated with specific HLA alleles at a false discovery rate of 0.05.

Receptors were amplified or captured by the immunoSEQ multiplex PCR assay. For the multiplex PCR, a mixture combining 60 forward primers for TCR Vbeta segments and 13 reverse primers for TCR Jbeta segments was used. The CDR3 region of rearranged TCR beta genes was amplified from genomic DNA by a multiplex PCR assay. On the Illumina HiSeq System, the amplified TCR beta libraries were sequenced as 87-base-pair reads. The source study handled its data this way. A later analysis tallied 70 million to 100 million unique TCR beta chains across the approximately 670 repertoires, and some 12 million of those chains were shared by two or more donors. To remove PCR and sequencing errors, raw reads were error-corrected and collapsed into unique sequences using a nearest-neighbor algorithm that merged closely related sequences. Alignment of CDR3 sequences to IMGT reference sequences was used to assign V, D and J gene segments. For a sequence to be retained, a match of at least six nucleotides to both a V gene segment and a J gene segment was required. A rearrangement was called productive if the CDR3 had no stop codons and remained in frame with V and J, and every other rearrangement was called non-productive. Following IMGT convention, CDR3 was defined as the stretch from the second conserved V-encoded cysteine up to the conserved J-encoded phenylalanine. The earlier analysis of about 530 of the donors excluded any sequence lacking an unambiguous match to a single V gene segment. An earlier analysis of 450 to 650 of the donors called V segments functional above 56.7% productive rearrangements and segregating when the between-donor standard deviation exceeded 5%. To diagnose cytomegalovirus status from the catalog of TCR beta chain sequences, a statistical classification framework was built. V and J gene assignment, in a later analysis, came from comparing TCR nucleotide sequences with IMGT/GENE-DB human TR gene sequences. Using the TCRdist pipeline, a later analysis assigned CDR3 sequences along with most-parsimonious VDJ recombination scenarios. In a later analysis, every TCR beta chain was defined by the combination of its CDR3 amino acid sequence and its V-gene family, and reads without a unique V-gene family were dropped. As a way to deal with suspected cross-contamination and a sequencing artifact, a later analysis dropped nearly 600 nucleotide sequences that were highly shared and had low generation probability. In a later analysis, a clonal expansion index was calculated for each public chain from normalized within-repertoire ranks of inferred template counts. In a later analysis, generation probabilities were computed using a VDJ recombination model fitted to out-of-frame rearrangements, and the results were checked against IGoR. In a later analysis, TCR-TCR, TCR-HLA and TCR-CMV co-occurrence was scored with hypergeometric tests, and a repertoire-size bias correction was applied to TCR pairs. To estimate false discovery rates, a later analysis permuted the HLA or CMV assignments 20 times. In a later analysis, co-occurring TCRs were grouped using DBSCAN, and TCRdist sequence similarity was added for clustering within HLA-allele-positive subsets. Co-occurrence clustering excluded repertoires with fewer than 30,000 or more than 120,000 public chains, plus five with anomalous nucleotide sharing. What TCRdb holds here is the immuneACCESS table cut down to in-frame rearrangements. Part of the clones is not present; checked against another copy, under half of the missing clones reflect an unresolved V gene, and the others are unexplained. That table gives V, J and clone size, and the DNA gave D and trimming. The sample data list fewer than 250,000 clones, and 75% to 80% of these were observed just once. About 14% of the sample lies in the top ten.

The count of this clone is one. Its antigen specificity is not known. Per-base qualities were not stored, and no clone one base away is much larger. In total, roughly 670 healthy bone marrow donors made up the cohort. Cohort members were all nominally healthy when sampled, although unrecorded immune exposures were likely present. The donor was CMV seropositive and was included in the group of some 290 seropositive cohort members. Every donor gave a peripheral blood sample, and the peripheral blood mononuclear cells from that sample were used for TCR beta sequencing. The Qiagen DNeasy Blood Extraction Kit was used to extract genomic DNA from the blood cell samples. CDR1 is given as SGHTA and CDR2 as FQGTGA, both from the germline V gene. V loses 5 bases, J loses 9 bases, and the germline ends lie 21 bases apart. The cysteine opens and the phenylalanine closes a CDR3 of 15 amino acids. Of all the DNA, just the CDR3 is kept, 45 bases in frame from base 1.

The sequence was collected from a woman in her 30s in good health and CMV-seropositive. The chain is encoded by TRBV7-3 joined to TRBJ2-3; TRBD2 is a possible D gene, resting on 7 matching bases. The sample comprised PBMCs. The DNA is TGTGCCAGCAGCCCTAGGGGGGGCCCTGGCGCGACGCAGTATTTT. This sequence encodes CASSPRGGPGATQYF.